The entry that follows covers one T cell receptor (beta chain) sequence. The record originates from a study of blood T cell repertoires in COVID-19. The CDR3 spans 14 residues. CDR1 is LNHDA, CDR2 SQIVND, per germline (reference sequence). V was cut by 4 bases and J by 1 base, with 7 bases left in between. Seattle's enrolled individuals joined amid active infection and were then monitored longitudinally. Sequencing used immunoSEQ multiplex PCR; TCRdb keeps in-frame clones, though not all of them. The data contain approximately 300,000 clones, around nine tenths of them singletons. The sequenced sample was peripheral blood. V usage is TRBV19 and J usage is TRBJ1-4; perhaps TRBD1 as D (5 bases). The source is a woman aged 30 to 39 with COVID-19, enrolled during active disease. For the CDR3, the DNA is TGTGCCAGTAGTACGACAGTAACTAATGAAAAACTGTTTTTT. Residues: CASSTTVTNEKLFF.